One and the same sample provided the 2 T cell receptor beta chains below, sequenced in a study of blood T cells in healthy people across ages (dated by TCRdb to about 2015). The library was prepared using 5' RACE. Sequencing was performed on an Illumina HiSeq 2500. A second PCR of roughly 6 to 12 cycles was run with a J-beta primer mix and a sample-barcoded 5' primer. TCRdb redid the processing of the public reads, applying fastp at Q25 and MiXCR, and retained in-frame beta chains. CDR3 protein sequences are deduplicated, and each keeps its most common genes and DNA. The sample includes about a million distinct CDR3 sequences, with roughly 51% observed a single time. The top ten hold over 20% of the sample. Sequencing was carried out using blood. All receptors derive from an older woman in good health.

This clonotype was picked up a small number of times. The chain links TRBV4-1 to TRBJ2-3; 14 positions agree with TRBD2. There are 18 residues in the CDR3. Germline trimming cut 3 bases from V and 3 bases from J; bases unmatched to any gene: 8. Germline V gene sequence: CDR1 MGHRA, CDR2 YSYEKL. For the CDR3, the DNA is TGCGCCAGCAGCCACCTCGGGACTAGCGGGAGAACTACAGATACGCAGTATTTT. Encoded protein: CASSHLGTSGRTTDTQYF.

The genes are TRBV25-1 and TRBJ2-4, with D unresolved. V shed 2 bases and J shed 1 base, with 12 bases lying between them. Germline CDR1 reads MGHDK; CDR2 reads SYGVNS. The CDR3 sequence is 16 residues long. CDR3 region: CASSELGGSAKNIQYF. The CDR3 nucleotides read TGTGCCAGCAGTGAACTCGGCGGAAGTGCCAAAAACATTCAGTACTTC.